Listed below are T cell receptor beta chains from one sample, sequenced in a study of blood T cell repertoires in COVID-19. Data came from immunoSEQ multiplex PCR; TCRdb stores just in-frame clones and leaves some out. The table lists about 120,000 clones, approximately 81% of them singletons. Sequenced sample: peripheral blood. All receptors come from a woman in her 50s with acute or convalescent COVID-19. Each CDR3 is given with its conserved first and last residue. D genes are given only for firm matches. The listing skips clone size in some rows; elsewhere it reads once, few, many or a size class.

.,TRBD1,TRBJ1-4,TRBV2,CASSATLTGLNEKLFF,TGTGCCAGCAGTGCAACCCTGACAGGGCTTAATGAAAAACTGTTTTTT
.,TRBD2,TRBJ2-5,TRBV6-4,CASTWTSGGAGEETQYF,TGTGCCAGCACTTGGACTAGCGGGGGGGCCGGTGAGGAGACCCAGTACTTC
.,.,TRBJ1-1,TRBV4-1,CASSQSVRLSEAFF,TGCGCCAGCAGCCAATCGGTCAGGCTTTCTGAAGCTTTCTTT
.,.,TRBJ1-1,TRBV5-4,CASSSRVGTEAFF,TGTGCCAGCAGCTCGAGGGTTGGTACTGAAGCTTTCTTT
.,TRBD1,TRBJ2-7,TRBV5-1,CASSLSGQGVPRYEQYF,TGCGCCAGCAGCTTGTCGGGACAGGGGGTCCCCAGATACGAGCAGTACTTC
once,TRBD2,TRBJ2-5,TRBV6-1,CASSERGGETQYF,TGTGCCAGCAGCGAAAGGGGAGGGGAGACCCAGTACTTC
.,TRBD2,TRBJ2-4,TRBV10-3,CAISEALAGGGNIQYF,TGTGCCATCAGTGAGGCACTAGCGGGAGGGGGTAACATTCAGTACTTC
.,.,TRBJ2-6,TRBV27,CASSFRDSRDGANVLTF,TGTGCCAGCAGTTTCCGGGACTCCAGAGATGGGGCCAACGTCCTGACTTTC
.,.,TRBJ2-6,TRBV29-1,CSVSEGAGANVLTF,TGCAGCGTTTCTGAGGGCGCTGGGGCCAACGTCCTGACTTTC
.,.,TRBJ1-5,TRBV7-8,CASSLFVRASNQPQHF,TGTGCCAGCAGCTTATTCGTCAGGGCTAGCAATCAGCCCCAGCATTTT
.,TRBD1,TRBJ1-1,TRBV30,CAWSRVGTGNTEAFF,TGTGCCTGGAGCCGAGTCGGGACAGGGAACACTGAAGCTTTCTTT
.,.,TRBJ1-1,TRBV29-1,CSVVGGGTEAFF,TGCAGCGTTGTTGGCGGGGGCACTGAAGCTTTCTTT
.,.,TRBJ1-6,TRBV6-5,CASTMGVVNSPLHF,TGTGCCAGCACCATGGGAGTCGTAAATTCACCCCTCCACTTT
.,.,TRBJ2-7,TRBV6-5,CASSVVSEDEQYF,TGTGCCAGCAGCGTTGTCAGCGAGGACGAGCAGTACTTC
once,.,TRBJ1-2,TRBV27,CASTPAGGKDNHGYTF,TGTGCCAGCACTCCCGCCGGGGGGAAGGACAATCATGGCTACACCTTC
.,.,TRBJ2-7,TRBV18,CASSPSVPSYEQYF,TGTGCCAGCTCACCGTCGGTTCCCTCCTACGAGCAGTACTTC
.,TRBD1,TRBJ1-1,TRBV7-3,CASSYGQGTEAFF,TGTGCCAGCAGCTACGGACAGGGAACTGAAGCTTTCTTT
.,TRBD1,TRBJ2-1,TRBV27,CASSFAKTGSHEQFF,TGTGCCAGCAGTTTCGCTAAGACAGGGTCCCATGAGCAGTTCTTC
.,.,TRBJ1-5,TRBV20-1,CSASNGGNQPQHF,TGCAGTGCTAGTAACGGGGGCAATCAGCCCCAGCATTTT
.,TRBD2,TRBJ2-1,TRBV5-1,CASREGGRAGNEQFF,TGCGCCAGCAGAGAAGGCGGGAGGGCCGGTAATGAGCAGTTCTTC
.,.,TRBJ1-6,TRBV11-3,CASSLDTINSPLHF,TGTGCCAGCAGCTTGGACACAATTAATTCACCCCTCCACTTT
.,.,TRBJ1-2,TRBV29-1,CSVVREGDYGYTF,TGCAGCGTTGTTCGGGAAGGCGACTATGGCTACACCTTC
.,TRBD1,TRBJ1-6,TRBV7-9,CASSLGQGDSPLHF,TGTGCCAGCAGCCTTGGACAGGGAGACTCACCCCTCCACTTT